The 18 T cell receptor beta chains below come from one sample, sequenced in a study of response to subunit inactivated influenza vaccine. Each CDR3 protein is one row after TCRdb ran MiXCR on the RT-PCR reads. Here the sample spans 500,000 to 750,000 distinct CDR3 sequences, around 15% being singletons. Sequencing used PBMCs from blood, obtained approximately 12 days after vaccination. The receptor set was obtained from a man between 45 and 60 years old who received an inactivated influenza vaccine.

This clonotype came up a few times. The chain links TRBV5-6 to TRBJ1-2; D not resolved. Trimming shortened V by 5 bases and J by 2 bases, and 13 bases separated the two germline ends. The CDR3 has 14 residues. Germline V gives CDR1 SGHDT, CDR2 YYEEEE. In DNA, the CDR3 is TGTGCCAGCAGACCCGCAGGCAGGAACTATGGCTACACCTTC. It encodes CASRPAGRNYGYTF.

J is TRBJ1-5 and V is TRBV6-2 or TRBV6-3, with no clear D. This CDR3 region has 14 residues. The V end was cut by 5 bases, the J end by 3 bases, with 11 bases between. Germline V gene data show CDR1 as MNHEY and CDR2 as SVGEGT. The CDR3: CASSSFHNNQPQHF. The CDR3 DNA reads as TGTGCCAGCAGTAGCTTCCACAACAATCAGCCCCAGCATTTT.

This clonotype was counted only a few times. V is TRBV20-1 and J is TRBJ2-7, with D perhaps matching TRBD2 (6 bases). V lost 7 bases and J 4 bases, leaving 20 bases between the germline ends. Germline V gene data show CDR1 as DFQATT and CDR2 as SNEGSKA (reference sequence). The CDR3 totals 14 residues. The CDR3 loop reads CSVPLAPPGYEQYF. The CDR3 bases are TGCAGTGTTCCACTAGCCCCCCCAGGATACGAGCAGTACTTC.

This clonotype was observed many times. This sequence joins TRBV19 and TRBJ2-1, with 7 bases aligning to TRBD1. The CDR3 is 20 residues long. After removal of 4 bases from V and 11 bases from J, the junction contained 29 bases not matched to a gene. The germline V gene has CDR1 LNHDA and CDR2 SQIVND (reference sequence). The CDR3 coding sequence is TGTGCCAGTAGTAGGGATCAGGGGGTGTTTGGAAGGACCAAAGTGGGAAAGCAGTTCTTC. This sequence encodes CASSRDQGVFGRTKVGKQFF.

On this clonotype: A much bigger clone sits one base away, suggesting this may be a read error. V usage is TRBV10-3 and J usage is TRBJ2-7, with TRBD1 matching over 9 bases. The CDR3 has 14 residues. The V gene end was trimmed by 8 bases and the J gene end by 0 bases; junction bases not matched to a gene: 5. From germline, CDR1 is ENHRY and CDR2 SYGVKD. The CDR3 reads CAIGPDRGSYEQYF. CDR3 nucleotide sequence: TGTGCCATCGGACCGGACAGGGGCTCCTACGAGCAGTACTTC.

This clonotype was counted a few times. V usage is TRBV12-3 or TRBV12-4 and J usage is TRBJ1-1, with 7 positions matching TRBD1. The CDR3 extends over 13 amino acids. V was clipped by 6 bases and J by 4 bases; unmatched bases: 5. CDR3 sequence: CASSLYRGTEAFF. The CDR3 DNA reads as TGTGCCAGCAGCCTATACAGGGGCACTGAAGCTTTCTTT.

This clonotype came up many times. The chain links TRBV12-3 or TRBV12-4 to TRBJ1-1; D not resolved. The CDR3 consists of 12 residues. The V gene lost 4 bases and the J gene lost 3 bases, with 6 bases spanning the gap. The CDR3 nucleotides read TGTGCCAGCAGTTATAGCTACACTGAAGCTTTCTTT. It codes for CASSYSYTEAFF.

The chain recombines TRBV14 with TRBJ2-7, with unresolved D. The CDR3 totals 13 residues. Germline-derived CDR1 and CDR2 are SGHDN and FVKESK. V was pared by 4 bases and J by 4 bases, with 11 bases between. This CDR3 is CASSRSGEYEQYF. CDR3 bases: TGTGCCAGCAGCCGTTCGGGCGAATACGAGCAGTACTTC.

The chain recombines TRBV10-3 with TRBJ1-5; possible D gene TRBD1, 5 bases. Germline CDR1 ENHRY, CDR2 SYGVKD. V lost 0 bases and J lost 6, with 12 bases in between. CDR3 size: 15 residues. Written as DNA, the CDR3 is TGTGCCATCAGTGAGTCAAAGGGGTGGACTCAGCCCCAGCATTTT. Translating it yields CAISESKGWTQPQHF.

This clonotype was seen more than once but under ten times. V gene TRBV7-2 combines with J gene TRBJ2-2, with TRBD2 matching over 11 bases. Trimming took 6 bases from V and 4 from J; bases not matched to a gene: 7. The CDR3 loop spans 16 amino acids. Looked up from germline, CDR1 is SGHTA and CDR2 is FQGNSA. Written as DNA, the CDR3 is TGTGCCAGCAGACCACCCGGACTAGCGGGCACCGGGGAGCTGTTTTTT. It yields the protein CASRPPGLAGTGELFF.

V usage is TRBV5-4 and J usage is TRBJ2-7, with 10 bases fitting TRBD2. This CDR3 spans 13 amino acids. Per the germline V gene, CDR1 is SGHNT and CDR2 is YYREEE (reference sequence). The V segment lost 4 bases and the J segment 6 bases; nucleotides outside the gene matches: 4. CDR3 coding DNA: TGTGCCAGCAGCCTAGCGGGGGCTATCGAGCAGTACTTC. Translated: CASSLAGAIEQYF.

The V and J genes are TRBV20-1 and TRBJ2-1; possibly TRBD1 or TRBD2 for D (5 bases each). The CDR3 has 19 amino acids. V was shortened by 1 base and J by 6 bases, with 28 bases between the two germline ends. The germline V gene encodes CDR1 DFQATT and CDR2 SNEGSKA (reference sequence). CDR3 sequence (DNA): TGCAGTGCTAGAGTAGACGGGACCGATGACTCGATACGCCCCAATGAGCAGTTCTTC. Encoded protein: CSARVDGTDDSIRPNEQFF.

This clonotype appeared a few times. This chain connects TRBV4-3 to TRBJ1-1, with D hard to call. Germline V gene sequence: CDR1 LGHNA, CDR2 YSLEER. The CDR3 is made up of 15 amino acids. V dropped 3 bases and J dropped 0 bases, with 11 bases sitting between them. The CDR3 spells CASSHYQSMNTEAFF. DNA for the CDR3: TGCGCCAGCAGCCATTACCAATCCATGAACACTGAAGCTTTCTTT.

The sample holds a few counts of this clonotype. The rearrangement joins TRBV5-1 to TRBJ2-7, with D tentatively TRBD2 (5 bases). CDR1 is SGHRS and CDR2 is YFSETQ in the germline V gene. The V end was cut by 7 bases, the J end by 3 bases, with 14 bases between. The CDR3 contains 13 residues. In nucleotides, the CDR3 is TGCGCCAGCTCGAGGGAGAATTGCTACGAGCAGTACTTC. Translation gives CASSRENCYEQYF.

The chain links TRBV4-3 to TRBJ2-4; TRBD1 is a possible D gene (6 bases). Germline V gene sequence: CDR1 LGHNA, CDR2 YSLEER. Deletions cut 8 bases from V and 0 bases from J, with 23 bases between. The CDR3 loop spans 18 amino acids. The CDR3 DNA follows: TGCGCCAGCGGACCGACAGGACCGGAACGACTAGCCAAAAACATTCAGTACTTC. This sequence encodes CASGPTGPERLAKNIQYF.

Remarks on this clonotype: A far bigger clonotype differs at one base, so this is likely a read error. The CDR3 nucleotides read TGTGCCAGCAACCCCTACAATGAGCAGTTCTTC. The encoded protein is CASNPYNEQFF. J is TRBJ2-1 and V is TRBV2; D is unresolved. Germline CDR1 SNHLY, CDR2 FYNNEI. Trimming took 7 bases from V and 2 from J, leaving 3 bases between them. The CDR3 is 11 amino acids.

This clonotype occurred many times. This CDR3 is CASSQEGTAGRFNSPLHF. The DNA of the CDR3 is TGCGCCAGCAGCCAAGAAGGGACGGCGGGGAGATTTAATTCACCCCTCCACTTT. The chain joins TRBV5-1 to TRBJ1-6, with D possibly being TRBD1 (5 bases). Germline CDR1 SGHRS, CDR2 YFSETQ. The CDR3 totals 18 residues. Trimming removed 4 bases at V and 6 bases at J, with 23 bases between.

This clonotype was detected a few times. V is TRBV6-2 or TRBV6-3 and J is TRBJ2-2; D remains unclear. Germline V gene lookup returns CDR1 MNHEY and CDR2 SVGEGT. The CDR3 has 12 residues. V lost 2 bases and J 9 bases, leaving 7 bases between the germline ends. The CDR3 DNA reads as TGTGCCAGCAGTTACCACACTTGGGAGCTGTTTTTT. Amino acids: CASSYHTWELFF.